The 20 T cell receptor beta chains below all came from one sample that was sequenced in a study of shared clonotypes between healthy human individuals. The repertoire was sequenced with immunoSEQ multiplex PCR; TCRdb's copy has only in-frame clones and lacks some. The data contain approximately 620,000 clones, more than 95% of them singletons. Specimen: naive CD4+ T cells sorted from blood. Subset specified: CD45RA+ positively selected. These receptors originate from a woman under 40 in good health.

This rearrangement joins TRBV6-6 to TRBJ2-5; no clear D gene. The CDR3 runs to 11 residues. Trimming took 6 bases from V and 9 from J, leaving 11 bases between them. Germline CDR1 is MNHNY and CDR2 is SVGAGI (reference sequence). The CDR3 coding sequence is TGTGCCAGCAGCCCTGGGTCGGCCCAGTACTTC. This encodes CASSPGSAQYF.

The chain has TRBV4-1 and TRBJ2-7; D may match TRBD1 or TRBD2 (5 bases each). There are 17 residues in the CDR3. In germline, CDR1 is MGHRA, CDR2 YSYEKL. V was shortened by 2 bases and J by 2 bases, with 19 bases between the two germline ends. The CDR3 DNA reads TGCGCCAGCAGCCAACCCCCCGGGAAATCCAGGGCCTACGAGCAGTACTTC. Its protein product is CASSQPPGKSRAYEQYF.

This chain joins TRBV27 and TRBJ2-1; TRBD2 might be the D (5 bases). Per the germline V gene, CDR1 is MNHEY and CDR2 is SMNVEV (reference sequence). The CDR3 spans 14 residues. Trimming pared 3 bases from V and 1 base from J, leaving 7 bases between. The CDR3 bases are TGTGCCAGCAGTTTCTCGGGGTCCTACAATGAGCAGTTCTTC. This translates into CASSFSGSYNEQFF.

The chain recombines TRBV7-9 with TRBJ2-5; 9 bases align to TRBD2. CDR3 length: 17 residues. V was clipped by 0 bases and J by 4 bases; unmatched bases: 9. Germline V gene lookup returns CDR1 SEHNR and CDR2 FQNEAQ (reference sequence). The CDR3 sequence: CASSLAVSRREGETQYF. The CDR3 bases are TGTGCCAGCAGCTTAGCCGTATCGAGGCGGGAGGGAGAGACCCAGTACTTC.

Comments on this clone: Other DNA sequences in the same sample also yield this CDR3. The rearrangement joins TRBV9 to TRBJ2-7, with D perhaps matching TRBD2 (5 bases). Trimming removed 4 bases at V and 0 bases at J, with 11 bases between. The germline V gene has CDR1 SGDLS and CDR2 YYNGEE. This CDR3 comprises 14 residues. The CDR3 reads CASSPLGSSYEQYF. The CDR3 coding sequence is TGTGCCAGCAGCCCACTAGGCTCCTCCTACGAGCAGTACTTC.

The V and J genes are TRBV10-2 and TRBJ2-4; D possibly corresponds to TRBD1 (5 bases). V was trimmed by 5 bases and J by 14 bases, leaving 16 bases between them. Germline assignment: CDR1 WSHSY and CDR2 SAAADI. The CDR3 length is 12 residues. CDR3 residues: CASSQDKQREYF. The CDR3 DNA sequence: TGCGCCAGCAGTCAGGACAAGCAGCGCGAGTACTTC.

The chain links TRBV29-1 to TRBJ2-1; 11 nucleotides align to TRBD2. CDR1 and CDR2 from the germline V gene are SQVTM and ANQGSEA. The CDR3 totals 14 residues. The V gene end was trimmed by 7 bases and the J gene end by 7 bases; junction bases not matched to a gene: 9. For the CDR3, the DNA is TGCAGCGGTATACTAGCGGGAGTTGTGAATGAGCAGTTCTTC. Protein sequence: CSGILAGVVNEQFF.

This chain joins TRBV5-4 and TRBJ2-7, with 11 bases that match TRBD2. The V gene end was trimmed by 6 bases and the J gene end by 8 bases; junction bases not matched to a gene: 13. Germline CDR1 is SGHNT and CDR2 is YYREEE (reference sequence). The CDR3 is made up of 15 amino acids. The CDR3 DNA sequence: TGTGCCAGCACCCGGGGGGGGACTAGCGGAGTGAAGCAGTACTTC. Its protein product is CASTRGGTSGVKQYF. The entire variable domain, with the rest obtained from reference TRBV5-4 and TRBJ2-7, is as follows: ETGVTQSPTHLIKTRGQQVTLRCSSQSGHNTVSWYQQALGQGPQFIFQYYREEENGRGNFPPRFSGLQFPNYSSELNVNALELDDSALYLCASTRGGTSGVKQYFGPGTRLTVT.

As for this clone: At the DNA level, this CDR3 is encoded by other sequences in the same sample as well. V and J are TRBV5-1 and TRBJ2-5; weak D call: TRBD2 (5 bases). This CDR3 region has 14 residues. The V and J ends lost 0 bases and 1 base respectively, with 7 bases between them. Germline CDR1 reads SGHRS; CDR2 reads YFSETQ. CDR3 bases: TGCGCCAGCAGCTTGGGGAGGACCCAAGAGACCCAGTACTTC. Protein: CASSLGRTQETQYF. The variable domain in full, with the rest retrieved from reference TRBV5-1 and TRBJ2-5, is KAGVTQTPRYLIKTRGQQVTLSCSPISGHRSVSWYQQTPGQGLQFLFEYFSETQRNKGNFPGRFSGRQFSNSRSEMNVSTLELGDSALYLCASSLGRTQETQYFGPGTRLLVL.

The V gene is TRBV28, the J gene TRBJ2-7; 9 nucleotides align to TRBD2. The CDR3 has 16 amino acids. The V gene's germline CDR1 is MDHEN and CDR2 SYDVKM. J lost 6 bases, V lost 3 bases, and 12 bases had no gene match. CDR3 DNA: TGTGCCAGCAGTTTGGGACTAGCAGCCTCAATGACCGAGCAGTACTTC. Its translation: CASSLGLAASMTEQYF.

The CDR3 protein is CASSSTGFANEKLFF. CDR3 in DNA: TGTGCCAGCAGTTCCACAGGGTTCGCTAATGAAAAACTGTTTTTT. The chain combines TRBV28 with TRBJ1-4, with D possibly TRBD1 on 6 matching bases. V was trimmed by 4 bases and J by 3 bases, leaving 12 bases between them. This CDR3 has 15 residues. Germline-derived CDR1 and CDR2 are MDHEN and SYDVKM.

This chain uses TRBV14 with TRBJ2-5; the match to TRBD1 covers 7 bases. Trimming removed 2 bases from V and 1 base from J; junction bases left unmatched: 4. The CDR3 spans 15 residues. The germline gives CDR1 SGHDN, CDR2 FVKESK. CDR3 in amino acids: CASSQTGTAQETQYF. The CDR3 DNA follows: TGTGCCAGCAGCCAAACTGGGACAGCCCAAGAGACCCAGTACTTC.

J is TRBJ2-2 and V is TRBV19, with 7 bases that match TRBD1. Looked up from germline, CDR1 is LNHDA and CDR2 is SQIVND (reference sequence). The CDR3 runs 15 residues. V shed 4 bases and J 6 bases; nucleotides not matched to a gene: 8. DNA of the CDR3: TGTGCCAGTAGTACGTGGGACAGTCCGGCCGGGGAGCTGTTTTTT. Translated: CASSTWDSPAGELFF.

The CDR3 reads CASSMSSLPGTDTQYF. In DNA form, the CDR3 reads TGTGCCAGCAGCATGAGTAGTCTTCCTGGCACAGATACGCAGTATTTT. The genes are TRBV21-1 and TRBJ2-3; the table's D call, TRBD2, was not checked against the DNA. TRBV21-1 represents a pseudogene. The CDR3 has 16 residues.

The rearrangement joins TRBV28 to TRBJ1-5; no clear D. CDR3 length equals 14 residues. V was clipped by 6 bases and J by 5 bases, with 14 bases between them. Germline loops: CDR1 MDHEN, CDR2 SYDVKM. The CDR3 is CASSRETPYQPQHF. CDR3 DNA: TGTGCCAGCAGCCGTGAAACACCTTATCAGCCCCAGCATTTT.

This chain connects TRBV18 to TRBJ2-2; 7 nucleotides match TRBD1. This CDR3 has 16 residues. J gave up 3 bases and V 3 bases, and 7 bases lay outside the gene matches. The V gene's germline CDR1 is KGHSH and CDR2 LQKENI. In DNA form, the CDR3 reads TGTGCCAGCTCACCGGGACAGACGGTTTACACCGGGGAGCTGTTTTTT. As protein: CASSPGQTVYTGELFF.

The chain recombines TRBV11-2 with TRBJ1-1, with a weak D call TRBD1 (6 bases). Between the trimmed V and J ends, which lost 1 base and 2 bases, there was a span of 8 bases. Per the germline V gene, CDR1 is SGHAT and CDR2 is FQNNGV. This CDR3 region has 14 residues. The CDR3 protein is CASSLAGVNTEAFF. As DNA, the CDR3 is TGTGCCAGCAGCTTAGCAGGGGTAAACACTGAAGCTTTCTTT.

In its sample, this clone was seen once. V gene TRBV18 combines with J gene TRBJ2-1; TRBD2 agrees at 7 bases. Per germline, CDR1 KGHSH and CDR2 LQKENI. This CDR3 is built from 17 residues. Trimming at V came to 1 base and at J to 6 bases, leaving 12 bases not matched to a gene. The CDR3 region has the DNA TGTGCCAGCTCACCACGAGGTAGAGGGGAGGGTCGCAATGAGCAGTTCTTC. This sequence encodes CASSPRGRGEGRNEQFF.

This clone was picked up a small number of times. Other DNA sequences in the same sample also yield this CDR3. This chain's CDR3 is CASSLGGLSNQPQHF. CDR3 sequence (DNA): TGCGCCAGCAGCTTGGGAGGGCTTAGCAATCAGCCCCAGCATTTT. The chain carries TRBV5-1 and TRBJ1-5; no clear D gene. V lost 0 bases and J lost 0, with 7 bases in between. CDR1 SGHRS and CDR2 YFSETQ come from the germline V gene. The CDR3 is 15 amino acids.

This clone was seen a single time. The J gene is TRBJ2-1, the V gene TRBV5-1, with a weak D call TRBD2 (5 bases). CDR1 is SGHRS, CDR2 YFSETQ, per germline. V was cut by 6 bases and J by 4 bases, with 17 bases left in between. CDR3 size: 15 residues. CDR3 protein: CASTPGGSLYNEQFF. As DNA, the CDR3 is TGCGCCAGCACCCCGGGCGGGTCCCTATACAATGAGCAGTTCTTC.